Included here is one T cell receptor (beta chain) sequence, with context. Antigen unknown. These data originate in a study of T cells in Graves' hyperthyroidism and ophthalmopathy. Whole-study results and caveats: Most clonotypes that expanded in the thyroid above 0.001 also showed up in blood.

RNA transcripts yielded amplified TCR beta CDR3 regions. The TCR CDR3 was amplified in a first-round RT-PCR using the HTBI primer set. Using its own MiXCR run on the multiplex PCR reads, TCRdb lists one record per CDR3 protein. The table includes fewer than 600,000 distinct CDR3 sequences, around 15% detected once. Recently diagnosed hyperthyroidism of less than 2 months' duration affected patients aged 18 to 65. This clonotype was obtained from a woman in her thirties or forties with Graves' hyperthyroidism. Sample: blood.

CDR3 sequence (DNA): TGTGCCAGCAGTTTAACAGCGGCCACAGATACGCAGTATTTT. Its protein is CASSLTAATDTQYF. The rearrangement joins TRBV27 to TRBJ2-3; a possible D gene is TRBD2 (5 bases). CDR1 is MNHEY, CDR2 SMNVEV, per germline (reference sequence). V dropped 2 bases and J dropped 2 bases, with 8 bases sitting between them. The CDR3 loop spans 14 amino acids.